The next 26 T cell receptor beta chains were all read from a single sample in a study of control samples from healthy donors and cancer patients. The method was immunoSEQ multiplex PCR; TCRdb's version includes in-frame clones alone and lacks a portion of them. The sample lists approximately 79,000 clones, approximately 89% occurring once. The material sequenced was blood. Receptors were obtained from a man aged 45-65 years in good health.

This clone has only one observation. V usage is TRBV2 and J usage is TRBJ2-7, with D possibly matching TRBD1 (5 bases). CDR1 and CDR2 (germline): SNHLY, FYNNEI. V was cut by 6 bases and J by 2 bases, with 14 bases left in between. The CDR3 covers 14 residues. The CDR3 DNA sequence: TGTGCCAGCAGGGGCGGCAGGGCCACCTACGAGCAGTACTTC. Protein product: CASRGGRATYEQYF.

This rearrangement joins TRBV29-1 to TRBJ1-6; D unresolved. CDR3 length: 13 amino acids. Germline V gives CDR1 SQVTM, CDR2 ANQGSEA. The V end lost 4 bases, the J end lost 7 bases, and 11 bases lay between the germline ends. The DNA for the CDR3 is TGCAGCGTTGCCTGGGATAGAAATTCACCCCTCCACTTT. Translation gives CSVAWDRNSPLHF.

The chain employs TRBV5-1 and TRBJ2-3; 10 bases are a match to TRBD2. V trimming: 7 bases; J trimming: 4 bases; junction bases outside the gene matches: 6. Per germline, CDR1 SGHRS and CDR2 YFSETQ. This CDR3 has 14 amino acids. CDR3 bases: TGCGCCAGCGGCCCTAGCGGGGGTGCAGATACGCAGTATTTT. It codes for CASGPSGGADTQYF.

This chain uses TRBV18 with TRBJ1-1; D might be TRBD1 (6 bases). Germline-derived CDR1 and CDR2 are KGHSH and LQKENI. The V end was cut by 3 bases, the J end by 2 bases, with 13 bases between. The CDR3 totals 15 residues. DNA of the CDR3: TGTGCCAGCTCACCCCAAGGGACACTTAACACTGAAGCTTTCTTT. Its protein is CASSPQGTLNTEAFF.

The chain has TRBV19 and TRBJ1-2, with D uncertain. CDR1 is LNHDA, CDR2 SQIVND, per germline (reference sequence). The CDR3 runs 15 residues. Trimming took off 6 bases at V and 1 base at J, with 15 bases between the two ends. The CDR3 region is CASSLYGQDNYGYTF. CDR3 sequence (DNA): TGTGCCAGTAGCTTATACGGCCAGGATAACTATGGCTACACCTTC.

The gene calls are TRBV6-5 and TRBJ2-3; D gene unclear. Germline assignment: CDR1 MNHEY and CDR2 SVGAGI. Between the trimmed V and J ends, which lost 6 bases and 6 bases, there was a span of 7 bases. The CDR3 totals 11 residues. The CDR3 coding sequence is TGTGCCAGCAGCAACCGGGATACGCAGTATTTT. Translated: CASSNRDTQYF.

The J gene is TRBJ2-1, the V gene TRBV24-1, with D tentatively TRBD2 (7 bases). The CDR3 extends over 14 amino acids. V gave up 3 bases and J gave up 6 bases, with 11 bases separating them. In germline, CDR1 is KGHDR, CDR2 SFDVKD. The CDR3 here is CATSDPAGANEQFF. The CDR3 bases are TGTGCCACCAGTGATCCTGCGGGGGCCAATGAGCAGTTCTTC.

The count of this clone is one. This sequence joins TRBV5-4 and TRBJ1-2; 7 bases align to TRBD1. CDR1 SGHNT and CDR2 YYREEE come from the germline V gene (reference sequence). This CDR3 has 16 amino acids. Germline trimming cut 0 bases from V and 4 bases from J; bases unmatched to any gene: 9. Written as DNA, the CDR3 is TGTGCCAGCAGCTTGGACCCGGGACAGACAGCCTATGGCTACACCTTC. Amino acids: CASSLDPGQTAYGYTF. Full variable domain (outside the CDR3, taken from reference TRBV5-4 and TRBJ1-2): ETGVTQSPTHLIKTRGQQVTLRCSSQSGHNTVSWYQQALGQGPQFIFQYYREEENGRGNFPPRFSGLQFPNYSSELNVNALELDDSALYLCASSLDPGQTAYGYTFGSGTRLTVV.

V and J are TRBV6-2 or TRBV6-3 and TRBJ1-5; 9 bases agree with TRBD1. This CDR3 contains 15 residues. From germline, CDR1 is MNHEY and CDR2 SVGEGT. V gave up 2 bases and J gave up 5 bases; unmatched junction bases: 4. The CDR3 reads CASSYLRQGDQPQHF. Here the CDR3 DNA reads TGTGCCAGCAGTTACCTTCGACAGGGGGATCAGCCCCAGCATTTT.

This clone was recorded only once. V and J are TRBV27 and TRBJ1-2, with D possibly matching TRBD1 (5 bases). The CDR3 totals 14 residues. CDR1 MNHEY and CDR2 SMNVEV come from the germline V gene (reference sequence). V lost 2 bases to trimming and J lost 8 bases, with 15 bases between them. CDR3 bases: TGTGCCAGCAGTTTAGGGCAGGGAGTAGGAGGCTACACCTTC. It translates to CASSLGQGVGGYTF.

The V gene is TRBV6-6, the J gene TRBJ1-3; 7 bases map to TRBD1. Losses at the gene ends were 1 base for V and 4 bases for J; bases not matched to a gene: 4. Per germline, CDR1 MNHNY and CDR2 SVGAGI (reference sequence). The CDR3 is 15 amino acids. As DNA, the CDR3 is TGTGCCAGCAGTTACTTAGGGGGCTTCGGAAACACCATATATTTT. It specifies CASSYLGGFGNTIYF.

The DNA for the CDR3 is TGTGCCAGCAGACGAACCGGGACAGGTGCGTTTTGGAATCAGCCCCAGCATTTT. Translated: CASRRTGTGAFWNQPQHF. V gene TRBV6-6 combines with J gene TRBJ1-5; TRBD1 matches at 8 bases. V lost 6 bases and J lost 4; bases outside the gene matches: 17. Germline V gene sequence: CDR1 MNHNY, CDR2 SVGAGI (reference sequence). The CDR3 extends over 18 amino acids.

This clone came up once. This chain joins TRBV10-3 and TRBJ2-3; 7 bases are a match to TRBD1. The CDR3 runs 14 residues. The trim removed 11 bases at V and 1 base at J, leaving 9 bases unmatched. Germline V gene data show CDR1 as ENHRY and CDR2 as SYGVKD. For the CDR3, the DNA is TGTGCCTCTGCATGGGACAGCCGCACAGATACGCAGTATTTT. This encodes CASAWDSRTDTQYF.

The rearrangement links TRBV19 to TRBJ2-2; 10 bases map to TRBD1. Losses at the gene ends were 3 bases for V and 6 bases for J; bases not matched to a gene: 10. The germline CDR1 and CDR2 sequences are LNHDA and SQIVND (reference sequence). The CDR3 totals 17 residues. In DNA form, the CDR3 reads TGTGCCAGTAGTATGCCCCCAACGGGGACAGGGGCCGGGGAGCTGTTTTTT. It encodes CASSMPPTGTGAGELFF.

This chain joins TRBV7-3 and TRBJ2-5; 9 bases are shared with TRBD1. Per germline, CDR1 SGHTA and CDR2 FQGTGA. Trimming cost V 5 bases and J 5 bases; bases outside gene matches: 6. The CDR3 covers 14 residues. DNA of the CDR3: TGTGCCAGCAGCCGGACAGGGGTCGGGGAGACCCAGTACTTC. Translation: CASSRTGVGETQYF.

The rearrangement joins TRBV7-9 to TRBJ2-3; D is ambiguous. The CDR3 has 13 amino acids. In germline, CDR1 is SEHNR, CDR2 FQNEAQ (reference sequence). V was trimmed by 5 bases and J by 4 bases, leaving 10 bases between them. The chain's CDR3 is CASSQIGPDTQYF. The CDR3 DNA reads as TGTGCCAGCAGCCAGATCGGACCAGATACGCAGTATTTT.

The rearrangement uses TRBV25-1 and TRBJ1-1, with a weak D call TRBD1 (6 bases). Trimming shortened V by 4 bases and J by 11 bases, and 17 bases separated the two germline ends. This CDR3 is built from 13 residues. Germline-derived CDR1 and CDR2 are MGHDK and SYGVNS. In nucleotides, the CDR3 is TGTGCCAGCAGTGGAGGGACAAGAGGGGAGGCTTTCTTT. It specifies CASSGGTRGEAFF.

This sequence joins TRBV11-3 and TRBJ2-1; 14 nucleotides agree with TRBD2. CDR1 is SGHNT, CDR2 YENEEA, per germline. The CDR3 is 17 residues long. Trimming cost V 4 bases and J 4 bases; bases outside gene matches: 6. CDR3 sequence: CASSSRLAGGEYNEQFF. For the CDR3, the DNA is TGTGCCAGCAGCTCACGACTAGCGGGGGGGGAATACAATGAGCAGTTCTTC.

V usage is TRBV2 and J usage is TRBJ1-2, with D possibly matching TRBD1 (6 bases). Germline V CDR1 and CDR2: SNHLY, FYNNEI. This CDR3 contains 15 residues. The V and J ends lost 4 bases and 4 bases respectively, with 16 bases between them. CDR3 loop: CASSVEGQTAYGYTF. CDR3 in DNA: TGTGCCAGCAGTGTGGAAGGACAGACGGCCTATGGCTACACCTTC.

The chain uses TRBV19 and TRBJ1-4; 11 nucleotides match TRBD1. The trim removed 6 bases at V and 11 bases at J, leaving 5 bases unmatched. The CDR3 extends over 13 amino acids. The V gene's germline CDR1 is LNHDA and CDR2 SQIVND (reference sequence). CDR3: CASSGQGAGKLFF. The CDR3 DNA is TGTGCCAGTAGCGGACAGGGGGCTGGGAAACTGTTTTTT. Based on the CDR3 plus reference TRBV19 and TRBJ1-4, the full variable domain is DGGITQSPKYLFRKEGQNVTLSCEQNLNHDAMYWYRQDPGQGLRLIYYSQIVNDFQKGDIAEGYSVSREKKESFPLTVTSAQKNPTAFYLCASSGQGAGKLFFGSGTQLSVL.

CDR3: CASSPSGQEYQPQHF. In DNA form, the CDR3 reads TGTGCCAGCAGTCCCTCCGGACAGGAATATCAGCCCCAGCATTTT. This chain joins TRBV6-6 and TRBJ1-5, with 7 bases identical to TRBD1. There are 15 residues in the CDR3. Germline assignment: CDR1 MNHNY and CDR2 SVGAGI (reference sequence). V lost 5 bases and J lost 5; bases outside the gene matches: 9.

The chain is built from TRBV6-1 and TRBJ1-2; D possibly corresponds to TRBD1 (6 bases). Per germline, CDR1 MNHNS and CDR2 SASEGT. This CDR3 has 14 amino acids. The V gene lost 3 bases and the J gene lost 2 bases, with 10 bases spanning the gap. The DNA for the CDR3 is TGTGCCAGCAGTGAGCGGACAGCGAACTATGGCTACACCTTC. This sequence encodes CASSERTANYGYTF.

This clone was seen once. The genes are TRBV6-2 or TRBV6-3 and TRBJ1-6; the D is unclear. Trimming cost V 5 bases and J 7 bases, with 6 bases left between them. The CDR3 spans 12 residues. Per the germline V gene, CDR1 is MNHEY and CDR2 is SVGEGT. In nucleotides, the CDR3 is TGTGCCAGCAGTACTGGGAATTCACCCCTCCACTTT. Protein: CASSTGNSPLHF.

J is TRBJ1-5 and V is TRBV5-6, with a tentative D call TRBD1 (5 bases). The V gene's germline CDR1 is SGHDT and CDR2 YYEEEE. The V gene lost 3 bases and the J gene lost 0 bases, with 13 bases spanning the gap. CDR3 length equals 16 residues. The CDR3 here is CASSWGRGGSNQPQHF. CDR3 bases: TGTGCCAGCAGCTGGGGGAGGGGAGGTAGCAATCAGCCCCAGCATTTT.

V and J are TRBV9 and TRBJ2-1; D is perhaps TRBD2 (6 bases). Trimming removed 4 bases at V and 0 bases at J, with 14 bases between. Germline values: CDR1 SGDLS, CDR2 YYNGEE. The CDR3 is 16 amino acids. The CDR3 spells CASSLGLSSSYNEQFF. CDR3 nucleotides: TGTGCCAGCAGCCTAGGACTATCCAGCTCCTACAATGAGCAGTTCTTC.

The chain has TRBV2 and TRBJ1-5; a possible D gene is TRBD1 (6 bases). The CDR3 is made up of 14 amino acids. The ends were cut back, 6 bases at V and 6 bases at J, with 15 bases in the middle. Germline V gene data show CDR1 as SNHLY and CDR2 as FYNNEI. The CDR3 DNA is TGTGCCAGCAGAATCGGTCAGGGGAGTCAGCCCCAGCATTTT. This codes for CASRIGQGSQPQHF.